This TCR beta chain was recovered during a study of blood T cells in healthy people across ages. Primed by a sample-barcoded 5' primer and a J-beta primer mix, a second PCR proceeded for roughly 6 to 12 cycles. One entry per CDR3 protein, called by TCRdb with MiXCR from the 5' RACE reads. The sample records over 600,000 distinct CDR3 sequences, about 46% being singletons. CDR3 size: 15 residues. With 3 bases removed from V and 2 bases from J, the gap between germline ends came to 11 bases. There are a few counts of this clonotype. The V call is TRBV12-3 or TRBV12-4, the J call TRBJ2-1; D possibly corresponds to TRBD2 (6 bases). The material sequenced was blood. This clonotype originated in a man of 80 years or more in good health. CDR3 amino acids: CASSFGLAPYNEQFF. The CDR3 DNA follows: TGTGCCAGCAGTTTTGGGCTAGCGCCCTACAATGAGCAGTTCTTC.